Sequencing of this T cell receptor (beta chain) was carried out in a study of T-cell reconstitution after alpha-beta-depleted transplantation in children. Study-level results: Some patients' high day-60 TCRbeta diversity was traced to surviving recipient T cells and thymic progenitors. The main origin of T-cell counts and diversity one year after transplant was newly produced T cells. Expanded clones from the graft, numbering several hundred, reportedly supplied alpha-beta T cells about two months after transplant.

This clonotype was seen a few times. What it binds is unknown. This CDR3 contains 19 residues. V dropped 3 bases and J dropped 0 bases, with 21 bases sitting between them. Using unique molecular identifiers, the investigators prepared the TCRbeta library. TCRdb re-derived calls from the PCR reads in MiXCR, one entry per CDR3 protein. The sample gives approximately 230,000 distinct CDR3 sequences, 20% to 30% of which show up once; 4% to 6% is in the top ten. The specimen comprised PBMCs, mostly from graft donor cells, sampled 360 days after TCRalphabeta/CD19-depleted stem cell transplant. This chain links TRBV12-3 or TRBV12-4 with TRBJ1-3; D is possibly TRBD1 (6 bases). The TCR was taken from a female patient aged 2 to 10 who had a stem cell transplant for congenital amegakaryocytic thrombocytopenia, so the T cells may come from the graft donor. The chain's CDR3 is CASSFWLSRGGTSGNTIYF. For the CDR3, the DNA is TGTGCCAGCAGTTTTTGGTTGTCACGAGGGGGGACCTCTGGAAACACCATATATTTT.